This T cell receptor beta chain stems from a study of T cell responses to AZD1222 COVID-19 vaccine. Study results and limitations: Regions 160-218 and 743-854 held dominance among vaccine-associated CD4 TCRs, which spanned spike. In the spike-specific TCR repertoire, nearly half reportedly target unmutated variant regions. It was only a handful of AZD1222 recipients who were seropositive at baseline.

Of note for this clone: Its target is unknown.

Second-dose timings of about 4 or about 12 weeks were pooled. Repertoires were generated with immunoSEQ multiplex PCR, while TCRdb's copy carries only in-frame clones and drops some. This table has about 150,000 clones, 90% appearing once. Trimming took off 5 bases at V and 8 bases at J, with 21 bases between the two ends. CDR3 length: 16 amino acids. Germline V CDR1 and CDR2: PRHDT, FYEKMQ (reference sequence). V and J are TRBV13 and TRBJ1-4, with unresolved D. This receptor was identified in an adult who received the AZD1222 COVID-19 vaccine. This specimen consisted of peripheral blood, obtained 28 days after the second AZD1222 dose. CDR3 nucleotides: TGTGCCAGCAGCCCACGCCGGGTAGGCCTAGAGGAAAAACTGTTTTTT. This sequence encodes CASSPRRVGLEEKLFF. Filled out from reference TRBV13 and TRBJ1-4, the complete variable domain reads AAGVIQSPRHLIKEKRETATLKCYPIPRHDTVYWYQQGPGQDPQFLISFYEKMQSDKGSIPDRFSAQQFSDYHSELNMSSLELGDSALYFCASSPRRVGLEEKLFFGSGTQLSVL.